This TCR beta chain originates from a study of cytomegalovirus exposure and HLA in healthy donors. Study-level information: Sequencing of some 200 million T cells in an earlier analysis found 100 million to 140 million unique TCR beta sequences.

The CDR3 has 22 amino acids. With V trimmed by 0 bases and J by 2 bases, 16 bases remained unmatched. Germline CDR1 reads SGHTA; CDR2 reads FQGNSA. The PCR made use of 60 Vbeta and 13 Jbeta primers. The repertoire was sequenced with immunoSEQ multiplex PCR; TCRdb's copy has only in-frame clones and lacks some. Of around 100,000 clones in the sample, roughly three quarters were seen once. Study-wide results and limits: Overall, about 160 TCR beta chains were annotated as cytomegalovirus-associated. The likely explanation for a cluster of highly shared sequence variants was sequencing artifact.

Remarks on this clone: The antigen remains unidentified.

This chain connects TRBV7-2 to TRBJ2-3; the match to TRBD2 covers 14 bases. The sequencing input was PBMCs. The TCR originated in a woman in her thirties or forties in good health and CMV-seronegative. CDR3 residues: CASSLALWGLAGDPSLTDTQYF. CDR3 coding DNA: TGTGCCAGCAGCTTAGCCCTTTGGGGACTAGCGGGAGATCCCTCCCTCACAGATACGCAGTATTTT.